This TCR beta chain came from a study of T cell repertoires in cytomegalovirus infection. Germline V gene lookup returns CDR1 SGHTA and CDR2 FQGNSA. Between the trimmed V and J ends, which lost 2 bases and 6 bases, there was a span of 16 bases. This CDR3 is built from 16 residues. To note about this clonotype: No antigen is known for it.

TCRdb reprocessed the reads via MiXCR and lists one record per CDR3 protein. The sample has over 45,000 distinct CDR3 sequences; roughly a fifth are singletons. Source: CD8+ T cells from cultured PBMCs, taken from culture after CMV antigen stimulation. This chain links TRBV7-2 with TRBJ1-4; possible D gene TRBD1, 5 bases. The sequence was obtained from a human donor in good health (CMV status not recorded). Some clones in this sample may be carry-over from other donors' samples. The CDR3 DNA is TGTGCCAGCAGCTTAAAGGGGTTCGGAGTAGATGAAAAACTGTTTTTT. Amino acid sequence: CASSLKGFGVDEKLFF.